This T cell receptor (beta chain) was recovered during a study of blood T cells in healthy people across ages. General study results and limits: The study found TCR beta diversity correlated strongly with naive T cell percentage. When set beside aged donors, long-lived donors presented more naive CD4+ cells and higher diversity. Researchers judged that diversity estimates from one million T cells fell short of true values.

Individuals who donated were healthy Caucasians from Russia aged roughly 6 to 90. V lost 2 bases, J lost 7 bases, and 12 bases lay in between. The CDR3 contains 14 residues. From germline, CDR1 is MNHEY and CDR2 SMNVEV (reference sequence). A second roughly 6 to 12 cycle PCR used barcoded and J-beta primers. TCRdb independently ran MiXCR on the 5' RACE reads; one entry per CDR3 protein. The sample holds some 1.4 million distinct CDR3 sequences, about 43% seen once. On this clonotype: The target antigen is unknown.

The V gene is TRBV27, the J gene TRBJ2-1, with a possible D match to TRBD2 (5 bases). Specimen: blood. The receptor comes from a woman aged 18-29 years in good health. CDR3 nucleotide sequence: TGTGCCAGCAGTTTAACTCTAAGCGGTAATGAGCAGTTCTTC. Translating gives CASSLTLSGNEQFF.